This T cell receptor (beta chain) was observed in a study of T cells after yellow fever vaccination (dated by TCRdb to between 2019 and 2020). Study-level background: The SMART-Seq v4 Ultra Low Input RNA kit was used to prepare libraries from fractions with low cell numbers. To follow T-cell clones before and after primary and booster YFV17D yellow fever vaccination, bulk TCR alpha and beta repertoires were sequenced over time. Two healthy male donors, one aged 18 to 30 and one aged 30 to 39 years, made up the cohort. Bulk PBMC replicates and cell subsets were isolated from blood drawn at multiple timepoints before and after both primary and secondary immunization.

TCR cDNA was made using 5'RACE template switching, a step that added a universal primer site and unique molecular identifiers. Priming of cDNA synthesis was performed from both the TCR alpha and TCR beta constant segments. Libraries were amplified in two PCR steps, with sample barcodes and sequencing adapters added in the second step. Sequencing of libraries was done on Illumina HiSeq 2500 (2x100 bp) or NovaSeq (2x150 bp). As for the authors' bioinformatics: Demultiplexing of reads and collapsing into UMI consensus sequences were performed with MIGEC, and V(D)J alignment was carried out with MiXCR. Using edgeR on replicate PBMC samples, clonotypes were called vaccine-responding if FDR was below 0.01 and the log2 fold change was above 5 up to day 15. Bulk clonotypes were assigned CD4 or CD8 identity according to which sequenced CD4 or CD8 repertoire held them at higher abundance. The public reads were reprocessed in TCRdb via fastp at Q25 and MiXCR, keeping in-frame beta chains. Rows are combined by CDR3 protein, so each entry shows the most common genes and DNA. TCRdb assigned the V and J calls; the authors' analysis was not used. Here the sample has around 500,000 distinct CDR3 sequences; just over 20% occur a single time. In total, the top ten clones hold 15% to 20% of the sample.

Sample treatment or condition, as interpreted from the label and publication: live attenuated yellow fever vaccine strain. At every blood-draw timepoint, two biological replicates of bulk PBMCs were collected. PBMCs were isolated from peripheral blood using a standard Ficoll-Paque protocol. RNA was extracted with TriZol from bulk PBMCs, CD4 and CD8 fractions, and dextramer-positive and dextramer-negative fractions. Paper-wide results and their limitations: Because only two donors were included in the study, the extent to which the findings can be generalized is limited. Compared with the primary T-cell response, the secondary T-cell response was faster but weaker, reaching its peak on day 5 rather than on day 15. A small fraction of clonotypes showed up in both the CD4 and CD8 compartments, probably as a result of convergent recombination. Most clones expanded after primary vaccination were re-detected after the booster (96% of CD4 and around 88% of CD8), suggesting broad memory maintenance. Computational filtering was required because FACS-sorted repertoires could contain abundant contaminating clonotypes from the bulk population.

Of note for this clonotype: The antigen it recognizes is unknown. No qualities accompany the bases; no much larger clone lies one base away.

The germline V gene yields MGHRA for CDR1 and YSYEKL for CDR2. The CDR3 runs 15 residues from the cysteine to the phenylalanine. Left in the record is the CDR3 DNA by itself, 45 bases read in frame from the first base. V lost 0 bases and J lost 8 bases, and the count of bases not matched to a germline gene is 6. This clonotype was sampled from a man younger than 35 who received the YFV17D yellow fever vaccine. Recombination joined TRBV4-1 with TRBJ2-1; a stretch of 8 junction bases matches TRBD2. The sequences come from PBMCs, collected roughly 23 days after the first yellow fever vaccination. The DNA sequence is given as TGCGCCAGCAGCCAAGATGAACTAGCGGTCGATGAGCAGTTCTTC. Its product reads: CASSQDELAVDEQFF.